The clone carrying this T cell receptor beta chain has only a few counts. Its cognate antigen is unknown. Time point in this sample: persistent/refractory GD, antithyroid drugs over 5 years with positive TRAb. Isolated PBMC RNA provided the starting material for the TCR library. Patients hailed from an endocrinology department in Xi'an, China. This specimen belongs to a study of regulatory T cells in long-lasting Graves disease. Relying on iRepertoire HTBI primers and Arm-PCR of CDR3 regions, the team built TCR beta libraries. TCRdb independently ran MiXCR on the multiplex PCR reads; one entry per CDR3 protein. The sample lists fewer than 400,000 distinct CDR3 sequences; roughly 20% were seen once. From germline, CDR1 is SQVTM and CDR2 ANQGSEA. The CDR3 runs to 14 residues. The V gene lost 6 bases and the J gene lost 7 bases, with 18 bases spanning the gap. Notes on the study in general: When disease was persistent, TRBV28, TRBJ1-2 and TRBJ2-5 were the favored segments.

Source: peripheral blood mononuclear cells (PBMCs), taken when the disease was refractory, from a patient treated with antithyroid drugs. The chain carries TRBV29-1 and TRBJ1-4; D unresolved. This TCR was recovered from a female donor with Graves disease. The chain's CDR3 is CSVLTRRGGEKLFF. CDR3 DNA sequence: TGCAGCGTCTTAACCCGCCGGGGTGGTGAAAAACTGTTTTTT.